What follows are 8 T cell receptor beta chains derived from one specimen sequenced in a study of control samples from healthy donors and cancer patients. The repertoire was sequenced with immunoSEQ multiplex PCR; TCRdb's copy has only in-frame clones and lacks some. The repertoire holds roughly 80,000 clones, with approximately 92% as singletons. Sequencing used blood. The receptors come from a woman aged 55-70 years in good health.

This clone is a singleton in its sample. CDR3 amino acids: CASSPQTGQPLTDTQYF. The CDR3 nucleotides are TGTGCCAGCAGTCCTCAGACAGGTCAACCACTCACAGATACGCAGTATTTT. The chain has TRBV25-1 and TRBJ2-3; D is possibly TRBD1 (6 bases). This CDR3 comprises 17 residues. Trimming removed 5 bases from V and 2 bases from J, with 20 bases in between. CDR1 is MGHDK and CDR2 is SYGVNS in the germline V gene.

This clone appeared a single time. The J gene is TRBJ1-1, the V gene TRBV5-1, with unresolved D. V lost 5 bases and J 4 bases, leaving 18 bases between the germline ends. There are 15 residues in the CDR3. Germline CDR1 SGHRS, CDR2 YFSETQ. CDR3: CASSGSATLGTEAFF. CDR3 bases: TGCGCCAGCAGTGGTTCAGCGACTTTAGGCACTGAAGCTTTCTTT.

The rearrangement joins TRBV6-5 to TRBJ2-7, with TRBD2 matching over 12 bases. V shed 4 bases, J shed 5 bases, and the junction held 9 bases outside the gene matches. Looked up from germline, CDR1 is MNHEY and CDR2 is SVGAGI. The CDR3 is 16 residues long. The CDR3 DNA sequence: TGTGCCAGCAGTTGGTCGGGACTAGCGGGCTCTCACGAGCAGTACTTC. Amino acid sequence: CASSWSGLAGSHEQYF.

The chain joins TRBV4-3 to TRBJ2-2, with D perhaps TRBD1 (7 bases). The CDR3 is 16 residues long. Trimming removed 0 bases at V and 5 bases at J, with 13 bases between. The germline V gene has CDR1 LGHNA and CDR2 YSLEER. CDR3 residues: CASSQDGGQPTGELFF. The CDR3 DNA reads as TGCGCCAGCAGCCAAGACGGGGGACAGCCAACCGGGGAGCTGTTTTTT.

In its sample, this clone was seen once. The chain is built from TRBV5-6 and TRBJ1-2, with D uncertain. Germline CDR1 is SGHDT and CDR2 is YYEEEE. The CDR3 is 14 amino acids. The V and J ends lost 4 bases and 4 bases respectively, with 14 bases between them. DNA for the CDR3: TGTGCCAGCAGCCAGGACGGATTCGTCTATGGCTACACCTTC. Amino acids: CASSQDGFVYGYTF.

The gene calls are TRBV6-5 and TRBJ2-1; D gene uncertain. Per germline, CDR1 MNHEY and CDR2 SVGAGI. The CDR3 sequence is 13 residues long. Trimming removed 6 bases from V and 4 bases from J, with 10 bases in between. DNA of the CDR3: TGTGCCAGCAGAGACTCCCAGTACAATGAGCAGTTCTTC. It translates to CASRDSQYNEQFF.

V and J are TRBV7-9 and TRBJ2-7; D perhaps matches TRBD2 (5 bases). The V gene lost 4 bases and the J gene lost 7 bases, with 11 bases spanning the gap. The germline CDR1 and CDR2 sequences are SEHNR and FQNEAQ (reference sequence). The CDR3 has 12 amino acids. The CDR3, as DNA: TGTGCCAGCAGCTCGGGGTTCGGAGAGCAGTACTTC. It yields the protein CASSSGFGEQYF. Using reference TRBV7-9 and TRBJ2-7 for the parts outside the CDR3, the full variable domain is DTGVSQNPRHKITKRGQNVTFRCDPISEHNRLYWYRQTLGQGPEFLTYFQNEAQLEKSRLLSDRFSAERPKGSFSTLEIQRTEQGDSAMYLCASSSGFGEQYFGPGTRLTVT.

The chain recombines TRBV24-1 with TRBJ1-1, with D hard to call. The V end was cut by 5 bases, the J end by 4 bases, with 4 bases between. Germline CDR1 is KGHDR and CDR2 is SFDVKD. The CDR3 is 11 residues long. The CDR3 here is CATSGGTEAFF. The CDR3 bases are TGTGCCACCAGTGGGGGCACTGAAGCTTTCTTT.